This is a list of T cell receptor beta chains from one sample in a study of T cell repertoires in cytomegalovirus infection. What these receptors recognize is not known. TCRdb re-analysed the reads in MiXCR, keeping a single row per CDR3 protein. This sample has tens of thousands of distinct CDR3 sequences; roughly 20% occur once, and the top ten carry 55% to 75%. This specimen consisted of CD8+ T cells from cultured PBMCs, obtained from culture after CMV antigen stimulation. These receptors came from a human donor in good health (CMV status not recorded). Some clones in this sample may be carry-over from other donors' samples. CDR3s include the opening cysteine and the closing phenylalanine or tryptophan. The D gene is left open where the match is weak. Only some rows state a clone size, as once, few, many or a class for expanded clones.

CDR3aa: CASSFGAYNEQFF
CDR3nt: TGTGCCAGCAGTTTTGGAGCGTACAATGAGCAGTTCTTC
len: 13
v_gene: TRBV27
d_gene: .
abundance: few
j_gene: TRBJ2-1

CDR3aa: CASSLERDTRPEQYF
CDR3nt: TGTGCCAGCAGCTTGGAAAGGGACACTCGGCCCGAGCAGTACTTC
len: 15
v_gene: TRBV5-4
d_gene: .
abundance: .
j_gene: TRBJ2-7

CDR3aa: CASSSGQVYTF
CDR3nt: TGTGCCAGCAGTTCGGGACAAGTCTACACCTTC
len: 11
v_gene: TRBV12-3/TRBV12-4
d_gene: .
abundance: .
j_gene: TRBJ1-2

CDR3aa: CAISDPSGEVGQETQYF
CDR3nt: TGTGCCATCAGTGACCCATCCGGGGAGGTTGGCCAAGAGACCCAGTACTTC
len: 17
v_gene: TRBV10-3
d_gene: .
abundance: few
j_gene: TRBJ2-5

CDR3aa: CASSILDRAYTEAFF
CDR3nt: TGTGCCAGCAGCATCCTGGACAGAGCCTACACTGAAGCTTTCTTT
len: 15
v_gene: TRBV7-8
d_gene: .
abundance: many
j_gene: TRBJ1-1

CDR3aa: CASRGRGDYNEQFF
CDR3nt: TGTGCCAGCCGGGGGCGTGGGGACTACAATGAGCAGTTCTTC
len: 14
v_gene: TRBV28
d_gene: .
abundance: many
j_gene: TRBJ2-1

CDR3aa: CASSLGPFRQGGSPLHF
CDR3nt: TGTGCCAGCAGTTTGGGGCCTTTTAGACAGGGAGGGTCACCCCTCCACTTT
len: 17
v_gene: TRBV6-5
d_gene: TRBD1
abundance: .
j_gene: TRBJ1-6

CDR3aa: CASSSLGWGTGSASYGYTF
CDR3nt: TGTGCCAGCAGCTCCCTAGGTTGGGGGACAGGTTCGGCTAGCTATGGCTACACCTTC
len: 19
v_gene: TRBV7-6
d_gene: TRBD1
abundance: .
j_gene: TRBJ1-2

CDR3aa: CASSLASGGKHQPQHF
CDR3nt: TGTGCCAGCAGCTTAGCTTCAGGGGGCAAACATCAGCCCCAGCATTTT
len: 16
v_gene: TRBV7-9
d_gene: TRBD1
abundance: few
j_gene: TRBJ1-5

CDR3aa: CASSQEGRIYGNYGYTF
CDR3nt: TGCGCCAGCAGCCAAGAAGGGAGAATCTACGGTAACTATGGCTACACCTTC
len: 17
v_gene: TRBV4-1
d_gene: .
abundance: few
j_gene: TRBJ1-2

CDR3aa: CASSSGTGWEQFF
CDR3nt: TGTGCCAGCAGTTCCGGGACAGGATGGGAGCAGTTCTTC
len: 13
v_gene: TRBV6-2/TRBV6-3
d_gene: TRBD1
abundance: .
j_gene: TRBJ2-1

CDR3aa: CASSSTGTENIQYF
CDR3nt: TGTGCCAGCAGCTCAACCGGGACAGAAAACATTCAGTACTTC
len: 14
v_gene: TRBV7-8
d_gene: TRBD1
abundance: .
j_gene: TRBJ2-4

CDR3aa: CASSSTSGGINEQFF
CDR3nt: TGTGCCAGCAGCTCAACTAGCGGGGGGATCAATGAGCAGTTCTTC
len: 15
v_gene: TRBV27
d_gene: TRBD2
abundance: once
j_gene: TRBJ2-1

CDR3aa: CASSLTGTYNEQFF
CDR3nt: TGTGCCAGCAGTTTGACAGGGACGTACAATGAGCAGTTCTTC
len: 14
v_gene: TRBV12-3/TRBV12-4
d_gene: TRBD1
abundance: .
j_gene: TRBJ2-1

CDR3aa: CASSLVDRGLEAFF
CDR3nt: TGTGCCAGCAGCTTAGTTGACAGGGGGCTTGAAGCTTTCTTT
len: 14
v_gene: TRBV7-8
d_gene: TRBD1
abundance: .
j_gene: TRBJ1-1

CDR3aa: CASSEYKGDNSPLHF
CDR3nt: TGTGCCAGCAGTGAATATAAGGGGGACAATTCACCCCTCCACTTT
len: 15
v_gene: TRBV6-1
d_gene: .
abundance: few
j_gene: TRBJ1-6

CDR3aa: CASSQARGRGNTIYF
CDR3nt: TGCGCCAGCAGCCAGGCCCGCGGGAGGGGAAACACCATATATTTT
len: 15
v_gene: TRBV4-3
d_gene: .
abundance: .
j_gene: TRBJ1-3

CDR3aa: CASSLFEGSGNTIYF
CDR3nt: TGTGCCAGCAGCTTGTTTGAGGGTTCTGGAAACACCATATATTTT
len: 15
v_gene: TRBV7-2
d_gene: .
abundance: few
j_gene: TRBJ1-3

CDR3aa: CASSFYGKSSYNEQFF
CDR3nt: TGTGCCAGCAGCTTTTACGGTAAGAGCTCCTACAATGAGCAGTTCTTC
len: 16
v_gene: TRBV7-8
d_gene: .
abundance: few
j_gene: TRBJ2-1

CDR3aa: CASRSGLFYEQYF
CDR3nt: TGTGCCAGCAGGTCGGGGCTGTTCTACGAGCAGTACTTC
len: 13
v_gene: TRBV5-6
d_gene: .
abundance: .
j_gene: TRBJ2-7

CDR3aa: CASSSSDRANYGYTF
CDR3nt: TGTGCCAGCAGCTCCTCGGACAGGGCTAACTATGGCTACACCTTC
len: 15
v_gene: TRBV7-9
d_gene: TRBD1
abundance: .
j_gene: TRBJ1-2

CDR3aa: CASSLQLARGDNEQFF
CDR3nt: TGTGCCAGCAGCTTACAACTTGCAAGGGGGGACAATGAGCAGTTCTTC
len: 16
v_gene: TRBV11-2
d_gene: .
abundance: few
j_gene: TRBJ2-1

CDR3aa: CSVEGGQGASGANVLTF
CDR3nt: TGCAGCGTTGAAGGGGGACAGGGGGCCTCTGGGGCCAACGTCCTGACTTTC
len: 17
v_gene: TRBV29-1
d_gene: TRBD1
abundance: few
j_gene: TRBJ2-6

CDR3aa: CASSPRGKTYEQYF
CDR3nt: TGTGCCAGCAGTCCGAGGGGGAAAACCTACGAGCAGTACTTC
len: 14
v_gene: TRBV28
d_gene: .
abundance: .
j_gene: TRBJ2-7

CDR3aa: CSASGLPTNYGYTF
CDR3nt: TGCAGTGCTAGCGGGCTCCCCACTAACTATGGCTACACCTTC
len: 14
v_gene: TRBV20-1
d_gene: .
abundance: few
j_gene: TRBJ1-2

CDR3aa: CASSPPEGNPLEQYF
CDR3nt: TGTGCCAGCAGCCCCCCTGAGGGGAACCCTCTCGAGCAGTACTTC
len: 15
v_gene: TRBV7-9
d_gene: .
abundance: .
j_gene: TRBJ2-7

CDR3aa: CASNSGNTIYF
CDR3nt: TGTGCCAGCAACAGCGGAAACACCATATATTTT
len: 11
v_gene: TRBV12-3/TRBV12-4
d_gene: .
abundance: .
j_gene: TRBJ1-3

CDR3aa: CASSPGTGGGSPLHF
CDR3nt: TGTGCCAGCAGTCCCGGGACAGGGGGCGGTTCACCCCTCCACTTT
len: 15
v_gene: TRBV6-5
d_gene: TRBD1
abundance: .
j_gene: TRBJ1-6

CDR3aa: CASRAEQGWMNTEAFF
CDR3nt: TGTGCCAGCAGGGCGGAGCAGGGTTGGATGAACACTGAAGCTTTCTTT
len: 16
v_gene: TRBV9
d_gene: .
abundance: .
j_gene: TRBJ1-1

CDR3aa: CASSLDNQPQHF
CDR3nt: TGTGCCAGCAGCTTAGACAATCAGCCCCAGCATTTT
len: 12
v_gene: TRBV7-2
d_gene: .
abundance: .
j_gene: TRBJ1-5

CDR3aa: CASSTSRDYNEQFF
CDR3nt: TGTGCCAGCAGTACCTCCCGGGACTACAATGAGCAGTTCTTC
len: 14
v_gene: TRBV6-2/TRBV6-3
d_gene: .
abundance: .
j_gene: TRBJ2-1

CDR3aa: CASSQGGANEKLFF
CDR3nt: TGTGCCAGCAGCCAAGGAGGGGCTAATGAAAAACTGTTTTTT
len: 14
v_gene: TRBV14
d_gene: .
abundance: few
j_gene: TRBJ1-4

CDR3aa: CASSRSEPGELFF
CDR3nt: TGTGCCAGCAGCCGTAGCGAACCCGGGGAGCTGTTTTTT
len: 13
v_gene: TRBV6-2/TRBV6-3
d_gene: .
abundance: many
j_gene: TRBJ2-2

CDR3aa: CASSILVGPRNQPQHF
CDR3nt: TGTGCCAGTAGTATTCTCGTGGGGCCCCGCAATCAGCCCCAGCATTTT
len: 16
v_gene: TRBV19
d_gene: .
abundance: few
j_gene: TRBJ1-5

CDR3aa: CASSSFRQGAPQNYGYTF
CDR3nt: TGTGCCAGCAGCTCCTTCCGTCAAGGGGCCCCACAAAACTATGGCTACACCTTC
len: 18
v_gene: TRBV7-2
d_gene: .
abundance: few
j_gene: TRBJ1-2

CDR3aa: CAWSVGGQRYEQYF
CDR3nt: TGTGCCTGGAGTGTAGGGGGCCAGCGGTACGAGCAGTACTTC
len: 14
v_gene: TRBV30
d_gene: TRBD1
abundance: .
j_gene: TRBJ2-7

CDR3aa: CASSLDRVETQYF
CDR3nt: TGTGCCAGCAGCTTAGACAGGGTGGAGACCCAGTACTTC
len: 13
v_gene: TRBV7-6
d_gene: .
abundance: .
j_gene: TRBJ2-5

CDR3aa: CASSAQGGQTTGNTIYF
CDR3nt: TGTGCCAGCAGCGCGCAGGGAGGGCAGACAACTGGAAACACCATATATTTT
len: 17
v_gene: TRBV9
d_gene: .
abundance: .
j_gene: TRBJ1-3

CDR3aa: CASSHLGTGSPREQYF
CDR3nt: TGCGCCAGCAGCCACTTAGGGACAGGGTCCCCTAGGGAGCAGTACTTC
len: 16
v_gene: TRBV4-1
d_gene: TRBD1
abundance: .
j_gene: TRBJ2-7

CDR3aa: CASSHGRGYEQYF
CDR3nt: TGTGCCAGCAGTCATGGTAGGGGTTACGAGCAGTACTTC
len: 13
v_gene: TRBV6-5
d_gene: .
abundance: .
j_gene: TRBJ2-7

CDR3aa: CASSLTATGYEQYF
CDR3nt: TGTGCCAGCAGTCTCACCGCCACAGGCTACGAGCAGTACTTC
len: 14
v_gene: TRBV27
d_gene: .
abundance: many
j_gene: TRBJ2-7

CDR3aa: CASSPLEGNYGYTF
CDR3nt: TGTGCCAGCAGTCCCTTAGAAGGAAACTATGGCTACACCTTC
len: 14
v_gene: TRBV28
d_gene: .
abundance: .
j_gene: TRBJ1-2

CDR3aa: CASSSNGAGVHEKLFF
CDR3nt: TGTGCCAGCAGCTCGAACGGGGCAGGGGTACATGAAAAACTGTTTTTT
len: 16
v_gene: TRBV27
d_gene: .
abundance: .
j_gene: TRBJ1-4

CDR3aa: CASSLGGQNSPLHF
CDR3nt: TGTGCCAGCAGCTTAGGGGGACAGAATTCACCCCTCCACTTT
len: 14
v_gene: TRBV7-9
d_gene: TRBD1
abundance: .
j_gene: TRBJ1-6

CDR3aa: CASSSRDMAEAFF
CDR3nt: TGTGCCAGCAGCTCTAGGGACATGGCTGAAGCTTTCTTT
len: 13
v_gene: TRBV7-8
d_gene: .
abundance: many
j_gene: TRBJ1-1

CDR3aa: CASSWGDGYTF
CDR3nt: TGTGCCAGCAGCTGGGGGGACGGCTACACCTTC
len: 11
v_gene: TRBV7-9
d_gene: .
abundance: .
j_gene: TRBJ1-2

CDR3aa: CASSQGGVLAFF
CDR3nt: TGCGCCAGCAGCCAAGGCGGGGTTTTGGCTTTCTTT
len: 12
v_gene: TRBV4-1
d_gene: .
abundance: .
j_gene: TRBJ1-1

CDR3aa: CASSLGGLADNEQFF
CDR3nt: TGTGCCAGCAGCTTAGGGGGACTAGCTGACAATGAGCAGTTCTTC
len: 15
v_gene: TRBV7-2
d_gene: TRBD2
abundance: .
j_gene: TRBJ2-1